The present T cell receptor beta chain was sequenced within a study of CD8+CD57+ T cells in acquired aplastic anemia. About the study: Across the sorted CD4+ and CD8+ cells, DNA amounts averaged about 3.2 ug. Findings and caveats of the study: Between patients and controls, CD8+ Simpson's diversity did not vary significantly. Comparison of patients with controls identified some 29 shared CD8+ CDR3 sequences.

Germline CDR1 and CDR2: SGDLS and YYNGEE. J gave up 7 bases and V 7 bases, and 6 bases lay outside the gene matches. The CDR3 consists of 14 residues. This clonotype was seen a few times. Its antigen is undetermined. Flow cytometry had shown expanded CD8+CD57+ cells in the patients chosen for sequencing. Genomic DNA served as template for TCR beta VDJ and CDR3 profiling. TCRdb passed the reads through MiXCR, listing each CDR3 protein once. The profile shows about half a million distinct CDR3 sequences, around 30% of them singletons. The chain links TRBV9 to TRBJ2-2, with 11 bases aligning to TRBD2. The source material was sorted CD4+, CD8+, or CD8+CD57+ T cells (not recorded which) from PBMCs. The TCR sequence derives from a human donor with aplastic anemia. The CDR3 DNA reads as TGTGCCAGCCAAAAGGGACTAGCGGTCGGGGAGCTGTTTTTT. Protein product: CASQKGLAVGELFF.